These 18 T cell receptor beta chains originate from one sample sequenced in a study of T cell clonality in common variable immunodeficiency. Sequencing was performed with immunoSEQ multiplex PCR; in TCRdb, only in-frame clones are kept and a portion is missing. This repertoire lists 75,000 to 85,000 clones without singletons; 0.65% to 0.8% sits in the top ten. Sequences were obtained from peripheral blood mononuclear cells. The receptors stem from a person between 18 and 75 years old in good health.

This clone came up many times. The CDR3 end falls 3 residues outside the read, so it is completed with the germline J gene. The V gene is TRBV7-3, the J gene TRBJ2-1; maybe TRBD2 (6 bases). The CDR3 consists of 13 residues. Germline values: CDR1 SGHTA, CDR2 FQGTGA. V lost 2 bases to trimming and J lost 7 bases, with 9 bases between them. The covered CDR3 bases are TGTGCCAGCAGCTTATGGGCGGGGAATGAG. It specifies CASSLWAGNE. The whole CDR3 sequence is CASSLWAGNEQFF.

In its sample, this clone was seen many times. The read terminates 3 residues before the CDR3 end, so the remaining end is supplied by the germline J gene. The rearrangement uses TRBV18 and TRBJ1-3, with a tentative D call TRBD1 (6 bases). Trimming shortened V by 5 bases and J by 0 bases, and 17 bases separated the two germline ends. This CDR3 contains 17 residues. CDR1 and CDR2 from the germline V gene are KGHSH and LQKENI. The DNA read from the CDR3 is TGTGCCAGCTCAACGGACAGTAGAATGTTCTCTGGAAACACC. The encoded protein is CASSTDSRMFSGNT. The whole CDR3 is CASSTDSRMFSGNTIYF.

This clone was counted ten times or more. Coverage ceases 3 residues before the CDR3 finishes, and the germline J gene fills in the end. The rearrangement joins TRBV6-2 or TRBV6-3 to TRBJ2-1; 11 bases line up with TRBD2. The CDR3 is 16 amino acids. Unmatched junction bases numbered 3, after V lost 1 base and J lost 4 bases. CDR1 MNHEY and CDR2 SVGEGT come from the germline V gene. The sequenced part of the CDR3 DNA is TGTGCCAGCAGTTACTACGCTAGCGGGGGGTACAATGAG. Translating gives CASSYYASGGYNE. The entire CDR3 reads CASSYYASGGYNEQFF.

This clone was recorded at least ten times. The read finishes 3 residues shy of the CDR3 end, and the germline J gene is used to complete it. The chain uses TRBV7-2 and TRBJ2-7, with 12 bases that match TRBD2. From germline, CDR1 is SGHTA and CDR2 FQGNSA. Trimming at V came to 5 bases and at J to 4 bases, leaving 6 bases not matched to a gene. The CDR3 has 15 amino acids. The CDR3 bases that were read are TGTGCCAGCAGCCGACTAGCGGGAGATTTTTACGAG. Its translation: CASSRLAGDFYE. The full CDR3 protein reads CASSRLAGDFYEQYF.

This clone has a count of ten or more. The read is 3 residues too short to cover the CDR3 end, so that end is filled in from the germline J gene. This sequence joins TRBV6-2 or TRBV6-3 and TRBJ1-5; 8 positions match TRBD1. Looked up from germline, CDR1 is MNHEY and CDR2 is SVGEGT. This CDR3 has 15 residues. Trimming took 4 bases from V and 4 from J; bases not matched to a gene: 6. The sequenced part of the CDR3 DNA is TGTGCCAGCAGTTTCGGACAGGGACGAAATCAGCCC. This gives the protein CASSFGQGRNQP. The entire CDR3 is CASSFGQGRNQPQHF.

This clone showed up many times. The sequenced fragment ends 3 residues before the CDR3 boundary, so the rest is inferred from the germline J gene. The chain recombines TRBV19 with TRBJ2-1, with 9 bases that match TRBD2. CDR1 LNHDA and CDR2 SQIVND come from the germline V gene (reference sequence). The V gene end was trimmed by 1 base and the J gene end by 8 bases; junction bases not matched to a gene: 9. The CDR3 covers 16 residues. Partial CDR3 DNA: TGTGCCAGTAGTATAGCGGCTAGCGGGACTAGGGATGAG. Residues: CASSIAASGTRDE. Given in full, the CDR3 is CASSIAASGTRDEQFF.

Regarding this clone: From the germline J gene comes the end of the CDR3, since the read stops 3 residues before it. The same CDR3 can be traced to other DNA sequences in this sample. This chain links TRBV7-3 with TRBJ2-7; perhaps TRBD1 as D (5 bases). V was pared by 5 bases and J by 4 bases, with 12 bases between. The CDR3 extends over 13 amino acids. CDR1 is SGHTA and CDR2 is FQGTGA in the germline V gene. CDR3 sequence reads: CASSPGQVYEQYF. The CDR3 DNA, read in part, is TGTGCCAGCAGCCCCGGACAAGTGTACGAG.

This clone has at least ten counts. The DNA read from the CDR3 is TGCAGTGCTAGTGAGCTCCAAGAGACC. Translating gives CSASELQET. The CDR3 as a whole reads CSASELQETQYF. The V and J genes are TRBV20-1 and TRBJ2-5; D ambiguous. The CDR3 end lies 3 residues beyond the end of the read and is filled in from the germline J gene. Per the germline V gene, CDR1 is DFQATT and CDR2 is SNEGSKA (reference sequence). CDR3 size: 12 residues. Trimming took 3 bases from V and 1 from J, leaving 6 bases between them.

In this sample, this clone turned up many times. The CDR3 spells CASTRTSGSPDTQYF. CDR3 bases read: TGTGCCAGTACCCGGACTAGCGGGAGCCCAGATACG. This chain links TRBV19 with TRBJ2-3; TRBD2 aligns across 13 bases. The missing CDR3 end, 3 residues past where the read stops, is filled in from the germline J gene. CDR1 and CDR2 from the germline V gene are LNHDA and SQIVND (reference sequence). With 7 bases clipped from V and 4 bases from J, the junction kept 5 bases outside the gene matches. CDR3 size: 15 residues.

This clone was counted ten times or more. The CDR3 spells CASRPDRGETQYF. The sequenced CDR3 bases are TGTGCCAGCAGGCCGGACAGAGGAGAGACC. This chain links TRBV12-3 or TRBV12-4 with TRBJ2-5; maybe TRBD1 (6 bases). The read halts 3 residues ahead of the CDR3 end, with the missing end drawn from the germline J gene. The V end lost 6 bases, the J end lost 4 bases, and 12 bases lay between the germline ends. The CDR3 consists of 13 residues.

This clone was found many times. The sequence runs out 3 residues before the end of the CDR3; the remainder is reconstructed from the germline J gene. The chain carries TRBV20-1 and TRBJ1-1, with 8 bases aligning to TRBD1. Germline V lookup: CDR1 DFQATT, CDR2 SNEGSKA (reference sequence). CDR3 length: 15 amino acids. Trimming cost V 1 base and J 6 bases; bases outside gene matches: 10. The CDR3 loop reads CSARVRGQVGAEAFF. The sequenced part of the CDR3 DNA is TGCAGTGCTAGAGTTAGGGGACAGGTGGGGGCTGAA.

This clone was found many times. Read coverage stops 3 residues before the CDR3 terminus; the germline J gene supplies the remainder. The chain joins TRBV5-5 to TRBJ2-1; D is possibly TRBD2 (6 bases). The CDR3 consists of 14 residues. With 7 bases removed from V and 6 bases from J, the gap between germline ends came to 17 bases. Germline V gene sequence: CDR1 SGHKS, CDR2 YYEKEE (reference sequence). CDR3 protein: CASGLAIVRNEQFF. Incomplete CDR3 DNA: TGTGCCAGCGGTCTAGCGATCGTACGCAATGAG.

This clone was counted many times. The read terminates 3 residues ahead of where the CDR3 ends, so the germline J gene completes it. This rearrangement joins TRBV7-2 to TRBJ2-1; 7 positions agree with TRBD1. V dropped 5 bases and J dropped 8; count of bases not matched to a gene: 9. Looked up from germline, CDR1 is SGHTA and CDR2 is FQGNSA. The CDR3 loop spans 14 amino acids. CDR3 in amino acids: CASSDRTGSDEQFF. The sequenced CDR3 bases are TGTGCCAGCAGCGATCGGACAGGATCGGATGAG.

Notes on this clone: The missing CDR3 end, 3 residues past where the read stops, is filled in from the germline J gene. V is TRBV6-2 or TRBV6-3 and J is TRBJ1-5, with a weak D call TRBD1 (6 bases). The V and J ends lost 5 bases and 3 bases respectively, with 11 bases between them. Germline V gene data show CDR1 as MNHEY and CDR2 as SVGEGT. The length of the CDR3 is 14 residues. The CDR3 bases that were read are TGTGCCAGCAGTCGTGGGGGCCACAATCAGCCC. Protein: CASSRGGHNQP. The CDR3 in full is CASSRGGHNQPQHF.

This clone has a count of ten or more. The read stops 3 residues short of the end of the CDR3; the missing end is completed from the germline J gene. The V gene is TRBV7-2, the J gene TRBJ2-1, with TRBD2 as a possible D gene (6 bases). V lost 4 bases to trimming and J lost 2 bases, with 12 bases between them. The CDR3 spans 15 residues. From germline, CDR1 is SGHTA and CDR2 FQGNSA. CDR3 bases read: TGTGCCAGCAGCTCTCCTAGCGATACCTACAATGAG. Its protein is CASSSPSDTYNE. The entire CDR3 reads CASSSPSDTYNEQFF.

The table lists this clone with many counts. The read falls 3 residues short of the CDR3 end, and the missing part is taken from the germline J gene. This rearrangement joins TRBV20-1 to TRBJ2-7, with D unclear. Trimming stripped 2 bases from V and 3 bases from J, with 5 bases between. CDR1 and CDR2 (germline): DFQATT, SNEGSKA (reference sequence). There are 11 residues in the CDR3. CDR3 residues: CSARSYYEQYF. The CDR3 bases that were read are TGCAGTGCTAGATCGTACTACGAG.

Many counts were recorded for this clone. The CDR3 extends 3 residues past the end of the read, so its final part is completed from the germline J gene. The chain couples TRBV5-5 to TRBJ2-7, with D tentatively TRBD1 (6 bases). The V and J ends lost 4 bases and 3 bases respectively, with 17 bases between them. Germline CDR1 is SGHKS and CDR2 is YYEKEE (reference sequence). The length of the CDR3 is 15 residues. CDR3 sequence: CASSLIPRGVYEQYF. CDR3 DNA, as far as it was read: TGTGCCAGCAGCCTCATCCCCAGGGGTGTCTACGAG.

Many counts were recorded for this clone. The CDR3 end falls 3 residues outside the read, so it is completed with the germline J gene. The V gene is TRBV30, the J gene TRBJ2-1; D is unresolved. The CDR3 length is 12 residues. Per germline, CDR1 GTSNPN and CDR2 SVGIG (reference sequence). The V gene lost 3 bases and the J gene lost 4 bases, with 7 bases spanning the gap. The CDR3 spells CAWSAGYNEQFF. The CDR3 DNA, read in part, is TGTGCCTGGAGCGCCGGGTACAATGAG.